These 10 T cell receptor beta chains were sequenced from one sample in a study of T cell responses to AZD1222 COVID-19 vaccine. The protocol was immunoSEQ multiplex PCR, while the TCRdb copy is restricted to in-frame clones and leaves out a portion. The data contain 65,000 to 95,000 clones, 80% to 90% of them singletons. The material was peripheral blood, obtained on day 0 of AZD1222 vaccination. The receptors stem from an adult in good health.

This chain links TRBV5-5 with TRBJ1-4, with D maybe TRBD1 (6 bases). This CDR3 is 17 amino acids long. V lost 4 bases to trimming and J lost 3 bases, with 19 bases between them. Germline V lookup: CDR1 SGHKS, CDR2 YYEKEE (reference sequence). Here the CDR3 DNA reads TGTGCCAGCAGCCCGGGGGCAGGACCGGGGGCTAATGAAAAACTGTTTTTT. Translated, it gives CASSPGAGPGANEKLFF.

The V and J genes are TRBV7-9 and TRBJ2-3; D perhaps matches TRBD1 (6 bases). The germline V gene encodes CDR1 SEHNR and CDR2 FQNEAQ (reference sequence). The length of the CDR3 is 15 residues. Between the trimmed V and J ends, which lost 7 bases and 0 bases, there was a span of 14 bases. The CDR3 spells CASIQTGLSTDTQYF. The CDR3 bases are TGTGCCAGCATCCAGACAGGACTTAGCACAGATACGCAGTATTTT. The variable domain in full, completed from reference TRBV7-9 and TRBJ2-3, reads DTGVSQNPRHKITKRGQNVTFRCDPISEHNRLYWYRQTLGQGPEFLTYFQNEAQLEKSRLLSDRFSAERPKGSFSTLEIQRTEQGDSAMYLCASIQTGLSTDTQYFGPGTRLTVL.

This clone was found once. This CDR3 is CASSVGQSPYEQYF. The CDR3 DNA reads as TGTGCCAGCAGCGTAGGTCAAAGCCCCTACGAGCAGTACTTC. The chain combines TRBV9 with TRBJ2-7; no clear D. Looked up from germline, CDR1 is SGDLS and CDR2 is YYNGEE. The CDR3 contains 14 residues. The V end was cut by 0 bases, the J end by 2 bases, with 9 bases between.

The rearrangement joins TRBV7-8 to TRBJ2-5, with D possibly matching TRBD2 (7 bases). With 2 bases removed from V and 5 bases from J, the gap between germline ends came to 12 bases. The CDR3 covers 14 residues. CDR1 and CDR2 (germline): SGHVS, FQNEAQ. DNA for the CDR3: TGTGCCAGCAGCTTACAGGGAGGGGGTGAGACCCAGTACTTC. It yields the protein CASSLQGGGETQYF.

The chain joins TRBV7-2 to TRBJ1-5, with D possibly TRBD1 on 6 matching bases. This CDR3 spans 14 amino acids. The V gene lost 5 bases and the J gene lost 2 bases, with 10 bases spanning the gap. CDR1 and CDR2 from the germline V gene are SGHTA and FQGNSA. The chain's CDR3 is CASSPGVGNQPQHF. The CDR3 nucleotides read TGTGCCAGCAGCCCAGGGGTGGGCAATCAGCCCCAGCATTTT.

This chain connects TRBV28 to TRBJ2-1; D remains ambiguous. This CDR3 has 16 amino acids. V shed 4 bases and J shed 0 bases, with 13 bases lying between them. Germline V CDR1 and CDR2: MDHEN, SYDVKM. The CDR3 region has the DNA TGTGCCAGCAGTTCCCCGACGGTGAGCTCCTACAATGAGCAGTTCTTC. It translates to CASSSPTVSSYNEQFF.

This chain joins TRBV10-2 and TRBJ2-5; no clear D. V lost 7 bases, J lost 5 bases, and 8 bases lay in between. This CDR3 region has 11 residues. Germline V gene data show CDR1 as WSHSY and CDR2 as SAAADI. The CDR3 is CASTMDETQYF. CDR3 nucleotides: TGCGCCAGCACCATGGACGAGACCCAGTACTTC.

This clone was detected only a few times. The rearrangement uses TRBV7-9 and TRBJ1-1, with 7 bases that match TRBD1. The CDR3 contains 15 residues. The V and J ends lost 3 bases and 1 base, in that order; junction bases with no gene match: 5. The germline V gene encodes CDR1 SEHNR and CDR2 FQNEAQ (reference sequence). This chain's CDR3 is CASSFSGQKNTEAFF. As DNA, the CDR3 is TGTGCCAGCAGCTTTTCGGGACAGAAGAACACTGAAGCTTTCTTT. Full variable domain (remainder filled in from reference TRBV7-9 and TRBJ1-1): DTGVSQNPRHKITKRGQNVTFRCDPISEHNRLYWYRQTLGQGPEFLTYFQNEAQLEKSRLLSDRFSAERPKGSFSTLEIQRTEQGDSAMYLCASSFSGQKNTEAFFGQGTRLTVV.

The chain uses TRBV23-1 and TRBJ1-2; the match to TRBD1 covers 7 bases. TRBV23-1 is known as an ORF, though its function is uncertain. Losses at the gene ends were 4 bases for V and 0 bases for J; bases not matched to a gene: 2. CDR3 size: 14 residues. The CDR3 nucleotides read TGCGCCAGCAGTCCACAGGGGACTAACTATGGCTACACCTTC. Its translation: CASSPQGTNYGYTF.

The chain has TRBV7-9 and TRBJ1-2; no definite D call. This CDR3 region has 12 residues. Per the germline V gene, CDR1 is SEHNR and CDR2 is FQNEAQ (reference sequence). V lost 7 bases, J lost 5 bases, and 11 bases lay in between. CDR3 residues: CASTARPYGYTF. The CDR3 nucleotides are TGTGCCAGCACCGCTCGTCCGTATGGCTACACCTTC.